One and the same sample provided the 28 T cell receptor beta chains below, sequenced in a study of blood T cell repertoires in COVID-19. Data came from immunoSEQ multiplex PCR; TCRdb stores just in-frame clones and leaves some out. Of about 230,000 clones in the sample, about 90% were seen once. The sequenced sample was PBMCs or T cells enriched from blood (not recorded which). The source of these receptors is a woman aged 50 to 65 in a cohort exposed to, infected with or recovered from COVID-19 (not recorded which).

The rearrangement links TRBV5-1 to TRBJ2-2; TRBD2 is a possible D gene (5 bases). Looked up from germline, CDR1 is SGHRS and CDR2 is YFSETQ. Deletions cut 5 bases from V and 4 bases from J, with 12 bases between. The CDR3 is 14 amino acids. CDR3 loop: CASRLGESTGELFF. For the CDR3, the DNA is TGCGCCAGCAGACTCGGGGAAAGCACCGGGGAGCTGTTTTTT.

The CDR3 bases are TGTGCCAGTAGTATGTCTAGCGGCGGGTCGACCGGGGAGCTGTTTTTT. This gives the protein CASSMSSGGSTGELFF. This chain connects TRBV19 to TRBJ2-2; 7 bases map to TRBD2. Looked up from germline, CDR1 is LNHDA and CDR2 is SQIVND (reference sequence). J was trimmed by 5 bases and V by 3 bases; bases with no gene match: 9. This CDR3 region has 16 residues.

The chain uses TRBV19 and TRBJ1-2; weak D call: TRBD1 (6 bases). The V gene lost 5 bases and the J gene lost 4 bases, with 23 bases spanning the gap. This CDR3 has 17 amino acids. The germline V gene encodes CDR1 LNHDA and CDR2 SQIVND (reference sequence). For the CDR3, the DNA is TGTGCCAGTAGTGCATACAGGGAAGAGGCGTATAGCTATGGCTACACCTTC. It translates to CASSAYREEAYSYGYTF.

Here the CDR3 DNA reads TGTGCCAGCAGCTTCGTCGGGGGTTACGAGCAGTACTTC. Its translation: CASSFVGGYEQYF. V gene TRBV7-9 combines with J gene TRBJ2-7; TRBD2 is a possible D gene (6 bases). Germline values: CDR1 SEHNR, CDR2 FQNEAQ (reference sequence). This CDR3 spans 13 amino acids. The V and J ends lost 3 bases and 4 bases respectively, with 10 bases between them.

The V call is TRBV18, the J call TRBJ1-2; no firm D call. The V gene lost 0 bases and the J gene lost 4 bases, with 15 bases spanning the gap. The CDR3 length is 16 residues. Germline V CDR1 and CDR2: KGHSH, LQKENI. As DNA, the CDR3 is TGTGCCAGCTCACCACCTAGTATGAGGGATAGCTATGGCTACACCTTC. This sequence encodes CASSPPSMRDSYGYTF.

This chain links TRBV11-2 with TRBJ2-7, with TRBD2 matching over 9 bases. The CDR3 contains 14 residues. CDR1 is SGHAT and CDR2 is FQNNGV in the germline V gene. V lost 6 bases and J lost 8; bases outside the gene matches: 11. The CDR3, as DNA: TGTGCCAGCAGTCCGCTTAGCGGGGGAATGAAGCAGTACTTC. Translating gives CASSPLSGGMKQYF.

CDR3 in amino acids: CASTGGIYGYTF. CDR3 DNA sequence: TGTGCCAGCACCGGGGGGATCTATGGCTACACCTTC. V usage is TRBV9 and J usage is TRBJ1-2; D perhaps matches TRBD1 (5 bases). Trimming removed 6 bases from V and 4 bases from J, with 10 bases in between. The CDR3 covers 12 residues. CDR1 and CDR2 from the germline V gene are SGDLS and YYNGEE.

The rearrangement joins TRBV7-6 to TRBJ1-1, with D possibly being TRBD1 (5 bases). Per the germline V gene, CDR1 is SGHVS and CDR2 is FNYEAQ. CDR3 length: 13 residues. Trimming removed 0 bases at V and 12 bases at J, with 14 bases between. DNA of the CDR3: TGTGCCAGCAGCTTAGCGTCGCAGGGCAAGACTTTCTTT. Amino acids: CASSLASQGKTFF.

The chain employs TRBV6-2 or TRBV6-3 and TRBJ1-6; no clear D gene. CDR3 length equals 15 residues. V was shortened by 0 bases and J by 9 bases, with 12 bases between the two germline ends. Germline V gene sequence: CDR1 MNHEY, CDR2 SVGEGT. The CDR3 bases are TGTGCCAGCAGTTACTCGGTGGAGGGCGGTTCACCCCTCCACTTT. Translating it yields CASSYSVEGGSPLHF.

This CDR3 reads CASSLGTGVNGYTF. DNA for the CDR3: TGTGCCAGCAGCTTAGGGACAGGGGTTAATGGCTACACCTTC. The chain combines TRBV7-8 with TRBJ1-2, with 9 bases identical to TRBD1. This CDR3 comprises 14 residues. Germline loops: CDR1 SGHVS, CDR2 FQNEAQ. After removal of 1 base from V and 6 bases from J, the junction contained 3 bases not matched to a gene.

The chain couples TRBV11-3 to TRBJ2-2; TRBD2 agrees at 12 bases. Per the germline V gene, CDR1 is SGHNT and CDR2 is YENEEA. V trimming: 6 bases; J trimming: 5 bases; junction bases outside the gene matches: 1. The CDR3 totals 14 residues. The CDR3 region is CASSGLAGTGELFF. The CDR3 DNA reads as TGTGCCAGCAGTGGACTAGCGGGGACCGGGGAGCTGTTTTTT.

This clone was seen a single time. The chain recombines TRBV25-1 with TRBJ1-2, with TRBD1 matching 8 bases. The germline V gene has CDR1 MGHDK and CDR2 SYGVNS. Trimming at V came to 5 bases and at J to 2 bases, leaving 1 base not matched to a gene. This CDR3 comprises 13 residues. CDR3 in amino acids: CASSSGGNYGYTF. The CDR3 DNA follows: TGTGCCAGCAGTTCAGGGGGCAACTATGGCTACACCTTC.

The chain has TRBV15 and TRBJ1-5; unclear D gene. Trimming removed 4 bases from V and 7 bases from J, with 11 bases in between. CDR3 length: 13 amino acids. Germline CDR1 reads LNHNV; CDR2 reads YYDKDF (reference sequence). CDR3 amino acids: CATSITRRQPQHF. The CDR3 nucleotides are TGTGCCACCAGCATAACGAGGCGACAGCCCCAGCATTTT.

The chain carries TRBV20-1 and TRBJ1-2; perhaps TRBD1 as D (5 bases). The germline V gene has CDR1 DFQATT and CDR2 SNEGSKA (reference sequence). Between the trimmed V and J ends, which lost 3 bases and 4 bases, there was a span of 12 bases. The CDR3 contains 13 residues. This CDR3 reads CSASQGGGYGYTF. In DNA form, the CDR3 reads TGCAGTGCTAGTCAGGGAGGTGGCTATGGCTACACCTTC.

V usage is TRBV5-1 and J usage is TRBJ2-2; TRBD1 is a possible D gene (5 bases). The CDR3 loop spans 16 amino acids. CDR1 is SGHRS and CDR2 is YFSETQ in the germline V gene. The V end was cut by 4 bases, the J end by 3 bases, with 16 bases between. The CDR3 DNA follows: TGCGCCAGCAGCCTGCAGGGTCCTAGGGACACCGGGGAGCTGTTTTTT. This gives the protein CASSLQGPRDTGELFF.

The rearrangement joins TRBV18 to TRBJ1-2, with a possible D match to TRBD1 (5 bases). Germline CDR1 and CDR2: KGHSH and LQKENI. Deletions cut 0 bases from V and 0 bases from J, with 14 bases between. The CDR3 runs to 17 residues. As DNA, the CDR3 is TGTGCCAGCTCACCACCGGGCAGGGCCCTAGCTAACTATGGCTACACCTTC. It codes for CASSPPGRALANYGYTF.

V gene TRBV5-1 combines with J gene TRBJ2-3; 10 positions match TRBD1. The CDR3 runs 17 residues. Germline V gene lookup returns CDR1 SGHRS and CDR2 YFSETQ. V trimming: 4 bases; J trimming: 2 bases; junction bases outside the gene matches: 10. CDR3 residues: CASSPSRQGAYTDTQYF. The DNA of the CDR3 is TGCGCCAGCAGCCCCTCAAGACAGGGGGCTTACACAGATACGCAGTATTTT.

This clone has just a few counts. J is TRBJ1-4 and V is TRBV21-1. TRBV21-1 is reported as a pseudogene. This CDR3 region has 15 residues. The CDR3 nucleotides read TGTGCCAGCAGCAAGGTCGCTACAACTAATGAAAAACTGTTTTTT. Translation: CASSKVATTNEKLFF.

The J gene is TRBJ1-2, the V gene TRBV3-1 (or the pseudogene TRBV3-2); D gene unclear. V was clipped by 1 base and J by 8 bases, with 14 bases between them. Germline lookup yields CDR1 LGHDT and CDR2 YNNKEL (reference sequence). This CDR3 has 14 residues. CDR3: CASSQGTPLDGYTF. CDR3 nucleotide sequence: TGTGCCAGCAGCCAAGGGACTCCCTTGGACGGCTACACCTTC.

This clone was detected once. This chain links TRBV11-1 with TRBJ1-1; no clear D. Germline CDR1 reads SGHAT; CDR2 reads FQDESV (reference sequence). Between the trimmed V and J ends, which lost 2 bases and 1 base, there was a span of 11 bases. The CDR3 is made up of 15 amino acids. CDR3 sequence reads: CASSLIWGENTEAFF. The CDR3 coding sequence is TGTGCCAGCAGCTTAATCTGGGGAGAGAACACTGAAGCTTTCTTT. Full variable domain (rest looked up from reference TRBV11-1 and TRBJ1-1): EAEVAQSPRYKITEKSQAVAFWCDPISGHATLYWYRQILGQGPELLVQFQDESVVDDSQLPKDRFSAERLKGVDSTLKIQPAELGDSAMYLCASSLIWGENTEAFFGQGTRLTVV.

V gene TRBV4-1 combines with J gene TRBJ2-3; 10 bases align to TRBD1. V shed 2 bases and J 4 bases; nucleotides not matched to a gene: 6. The CDR3 spans 16 residues. Germline assignment: CDR1 MGHRA and CDR2 YSYEKL. The CDR3 spells CASSQKGQGMADTQYF. CDR3 DNA sequence: TGCGCCAGCAGCCAAAAGGGACAGGGGATGGCAGATACGCAGTATTTT.

The rearrangement joins TRBV30 to TRBJ2-7, with D maybe TRBD2 (6 bases). There are 13 residues in the CDR3. Trimming cost V 0 bases and J 7 bases, with 13 bases left between them. Germline CDR1 and CDR2: GTSNPN and SVGIG (reference sequence). Here the CDR3 DNA reads TGTGCCTGGAGTGTCTGGCAGGAGGGAGAGCAGTACTTC. It translates to CAWSVWQEGEQYF.

In this sample, this clone turned up once. The chain carries TRBV15 and TRBJ2-1, with 8 bases identical to TRBD1. The J segment lost 10 bases and the V segment lost 0 bases, leaving 2 bases of the junction unmatched. Germline V lookup: CDR1 LNHNV, CDR2 YYDKDF (reference sequence). There are 13 residues in the CDR3. CDR3 in DNA: TGTGCCACCAGCAGAGATTGGGACAGGGAGCAGTTCTTC. Translated, it gives CATSRDWDREQFF.

The chain uses TRBV9 and TRBJ2-6; 11 bases are a match to TRBD1. This CDR3 has 17 residues. Germline-derived CDR1 and CDR2 are SGDLS and YYNGEE. The J segment lost 2 bases and the V segment lost 6 bases, leaving 7 bases of the junction unmatched. The CDR3 is CASTGDRGITGANVLTF. The CDR3 DNA reads as TGTGCCAGCACCGGGGACAGGGGGATTACTGGGGCCAACGTCCTGACTTTC. Filled out from reference TRBV9 and TRBJ2-6, the complete variable domain reads DSGVTQTPKHLITATGQRVTLRCSPRSGDLSVYWYQQSLDQGLQFLIQYYNGEERAKGNILERFSAQQFPDLHSELNLSSLELGDSALYFCASTGDRGITGANVLTFGAGSRLTVL.

V and J are TRBV6-5 and TRBJ2-7; 8 bases are shared with TRBD1. This CDR3 spans 13 amino acids. Germline V gene data show CDR1 as MNHEY and CDR2 as SVGAGI. After removal of 2 bases from V and 6 bases from J, the junction contained 3 bases not matched to a gene. CDR3: CASSYNQGAEQYF. The CDR3 bases are TGTGCCAGCAGTTACAACCAGGGGGCCGAGCAGTACTTC.

This clone occurred once. The chain is built from TRBV7-2 and TRBJ2-1, with D possibly TRBD1 on 5 matching bases. This CDR3 has 11 amino acids. CDR1 is SGHTA, CDR2 FQGNSA, per germline. The germline V and J ends were trimmed by 5 bases and 15 bases, with 14 bases remaining between them. This chain's CDR3 is CASSLRTLLFF. CDR3 sequence (DNA): TGTGCCAGCAGCCTACGGACACTGCTGTTCTTC.

The chain joins TRBV19 to TRBJ2-3; TRBD2 matches at 10 bases. CDR1 and CDR2 from the germline V gene are LNHDA and SQIVND (reference sequence). The trim removed 3 bases at V and 8 bases at J, leaving 8 bases unmatched. The CDR3 totals 15 residues. This chain's CDR3 is CASSIGSGGSVTQYF. The DNA of the CDR3 is TGTGCCAGTAGTATCGGTAGCGGGGGGTCTGTTACGCAGTATTTT. Looking up the rest from reference TRBV19 and TRBJ2-3 gives the full variable domain: DGGITQSPKYLFRKEGQNVTLSCEQNLNHDAMYWYRQDPGQGLRLIYYSQIVNDFQKGDIAEGYSVSREKKESFPLTVTSAQKNPTAFYLCASSIGSGGSVTQYFGPGTRLTVL.

The V gene is TRBV9, the J gene TRBJ2-2; TRBD1 matches at 8 bases. This CDR3 comprises 18 residues. With 0 bases clipped from V and 4 bases from J, the junction kept 11 bases outside the gene matches. The germline gives CDR1 SGDLS, CDR2 YYNGEE. The CDR3 DNA reads as TGTGCCAGCAGCGTAGGGGTCGGACAGGGATTGAGCACCGGGGAGCTGTTTTTT. Protein: CASSVGVGQGLSTGELFF.